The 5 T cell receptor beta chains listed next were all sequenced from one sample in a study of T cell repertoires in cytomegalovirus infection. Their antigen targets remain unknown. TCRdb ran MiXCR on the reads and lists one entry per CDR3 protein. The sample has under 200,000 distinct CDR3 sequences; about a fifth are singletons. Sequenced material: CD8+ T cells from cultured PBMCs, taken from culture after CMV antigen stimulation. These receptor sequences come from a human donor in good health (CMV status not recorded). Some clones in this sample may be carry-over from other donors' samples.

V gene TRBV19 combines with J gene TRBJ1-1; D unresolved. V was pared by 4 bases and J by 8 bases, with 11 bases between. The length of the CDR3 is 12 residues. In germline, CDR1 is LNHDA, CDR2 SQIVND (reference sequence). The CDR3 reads CASSTYEGEAFF. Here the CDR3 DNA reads TGTGCCAGTAGTACCTACGAAGGGGAAGCTTTCTTT.

Written as DNA, the CDR3 is TGTGCCAGCATTACGGGACTCCTGAACACTGAAGCTTTCTTT. It encodes CASITGLLNTEAFF. This chain joins TRBV12-3 or TRBV12-4 and TRBJ1-1; maybe TRBD1 (5 bases). Trimming stripped 7 bases from V and 0 bases from J, with 12 bases between. This CDR3 comprises 14 residues.

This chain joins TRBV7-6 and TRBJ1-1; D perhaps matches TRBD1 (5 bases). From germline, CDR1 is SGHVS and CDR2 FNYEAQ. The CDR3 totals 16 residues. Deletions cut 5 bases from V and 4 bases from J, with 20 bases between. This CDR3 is CASSPRDGPLVTEAFF. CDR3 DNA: TGTGCCAGCAGCCCCCGGGACGGACCACTGGTCACTGAAGCTTTCTTT.

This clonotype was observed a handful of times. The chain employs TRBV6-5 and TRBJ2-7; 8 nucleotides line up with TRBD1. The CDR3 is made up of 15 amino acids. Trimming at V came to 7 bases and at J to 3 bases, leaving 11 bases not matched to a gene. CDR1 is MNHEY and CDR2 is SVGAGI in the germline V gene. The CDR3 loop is CASIRDRTESYEQYF. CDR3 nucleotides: TGTGCCAGCATCAGGGACAGGACAGAAAGCTACGAGCAGTACTTC.

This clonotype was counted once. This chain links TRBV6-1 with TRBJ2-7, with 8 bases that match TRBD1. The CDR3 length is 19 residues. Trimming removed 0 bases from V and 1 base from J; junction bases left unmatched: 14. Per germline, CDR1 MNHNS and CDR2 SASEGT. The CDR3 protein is CASSEAGEIYRGSSYEQYF. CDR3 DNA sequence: TGTGCCAGCAGTGAAGCAGGCGAAATTTACAGGGGGAGTTCCTACGAGCAGTACTTC.